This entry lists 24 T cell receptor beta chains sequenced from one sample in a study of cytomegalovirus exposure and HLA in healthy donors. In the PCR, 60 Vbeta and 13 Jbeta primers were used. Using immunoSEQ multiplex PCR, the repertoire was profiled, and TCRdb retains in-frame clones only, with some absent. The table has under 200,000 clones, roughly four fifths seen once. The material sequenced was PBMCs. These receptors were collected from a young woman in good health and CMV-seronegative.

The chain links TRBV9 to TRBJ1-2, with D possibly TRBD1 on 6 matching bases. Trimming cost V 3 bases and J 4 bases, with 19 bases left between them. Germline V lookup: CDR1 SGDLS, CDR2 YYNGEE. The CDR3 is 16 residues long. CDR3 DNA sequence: TGTGCCAGCAGCGACACCGGGACACCTAACTCCTATGGCTACACCTTC. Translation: CASSDTGTPNSYGYTF.

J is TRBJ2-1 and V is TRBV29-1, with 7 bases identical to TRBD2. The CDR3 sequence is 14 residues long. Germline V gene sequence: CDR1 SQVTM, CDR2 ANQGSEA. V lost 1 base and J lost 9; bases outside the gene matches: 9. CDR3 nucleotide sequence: TGCAGCGTTGAAGTAATGGCGGGAGCGGTTGAGCAGTTCTTC. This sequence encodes CSVEVMAGAVEQFF.

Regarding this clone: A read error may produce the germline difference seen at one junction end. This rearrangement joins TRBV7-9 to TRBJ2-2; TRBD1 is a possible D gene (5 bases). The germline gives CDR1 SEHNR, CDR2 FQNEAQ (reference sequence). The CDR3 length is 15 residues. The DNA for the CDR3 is TGTTCCAGCAGCTTAGTAGCAGGGTCCCCCGGGGAGCTGTTTTTT. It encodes CSSSLVAGSPGELFF.

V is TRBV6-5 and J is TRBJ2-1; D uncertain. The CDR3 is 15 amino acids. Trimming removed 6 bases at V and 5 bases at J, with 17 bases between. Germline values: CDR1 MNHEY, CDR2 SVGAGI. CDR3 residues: CASSQPPPRHNEQFF. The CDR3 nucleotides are TGTGCCAGCAGCCAACCCCCCCCTAGGCACAATGAGCAGTTCTTC.

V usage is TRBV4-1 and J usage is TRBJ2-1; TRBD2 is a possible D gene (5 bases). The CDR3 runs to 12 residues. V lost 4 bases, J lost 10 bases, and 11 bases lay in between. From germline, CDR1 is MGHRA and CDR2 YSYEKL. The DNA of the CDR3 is TGCGCCAGCAGCCCCTTGACGGGGGAGCAGTTCTTC. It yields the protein CASSPLTGEQFF.

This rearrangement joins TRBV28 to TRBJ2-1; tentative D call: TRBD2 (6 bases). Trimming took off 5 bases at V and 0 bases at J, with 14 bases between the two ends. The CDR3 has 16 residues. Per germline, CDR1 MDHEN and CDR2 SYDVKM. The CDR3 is CASSPGDFLSYNEQFF. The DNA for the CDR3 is TGTGCCAGCAGTCCCGGGGACTTCCTCTCCTACAATGAGCAGTTCTTC.

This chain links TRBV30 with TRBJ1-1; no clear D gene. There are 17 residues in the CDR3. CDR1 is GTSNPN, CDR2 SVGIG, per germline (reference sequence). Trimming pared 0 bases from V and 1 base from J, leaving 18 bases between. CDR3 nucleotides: TGTGCCTGGAGTGTAGGTTGGGCGGGCAGTCCGAACACTGAAGCTTTCTTT. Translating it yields CAWSVGWAGSPNTEAFF.

The CDR3 is CASSSTRLAGVFNEQFF. In DNA, the CDR3 is TGTGCCAGCAGTTCAACTAGACTAGCGGGAGTTTTCAATGAGCAGTTCTTC. The J gene is TRBJ2-1, the V gene TRBV27, with 12 positions matching TRBD2. CDR3 length equals 17 residues. The V segment lost 4 bases and the J segment 6 bases; nucleotides outside the gene matches: 10. Germline lookup yields CDR1 MNHEY and CDR2 SMNVEV (reference sequence).

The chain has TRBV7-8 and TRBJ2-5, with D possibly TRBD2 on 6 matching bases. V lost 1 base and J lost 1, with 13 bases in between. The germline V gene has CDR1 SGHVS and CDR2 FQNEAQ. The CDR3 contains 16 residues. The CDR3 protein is CASSLGASSGQETQYF. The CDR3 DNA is TGTGCCAGCAGCTTAGGGGCGAGTAGCGGCCAAGAGACCCAGTACTTC.

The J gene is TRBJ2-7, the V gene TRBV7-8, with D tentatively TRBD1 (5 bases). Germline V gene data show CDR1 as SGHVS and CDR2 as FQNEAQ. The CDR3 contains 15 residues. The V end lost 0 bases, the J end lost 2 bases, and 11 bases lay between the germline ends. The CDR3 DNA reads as TGTGCCAGCAGCTTAGCCCCCACAGGCACCTACGAGCAGTACTTC. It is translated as CASSLAPTGTYEQYF.

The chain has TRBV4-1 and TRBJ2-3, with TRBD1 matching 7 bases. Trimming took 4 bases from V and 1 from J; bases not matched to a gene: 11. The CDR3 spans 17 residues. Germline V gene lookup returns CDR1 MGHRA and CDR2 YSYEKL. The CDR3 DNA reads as TGCGCCAGCAGCCCCATAGAGAAGGGGGCCGGCACAGATACGCAGTATTTT. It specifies CASSPIEKGAGTDTQYF.

The DNA for the CDR3 is TGTGCCAGCAGGTTAGAAGCAGGGCAGCCCCAGCATTTT. Translating it yields CASRLEAGQPQHF. This rearrangement joins TRBV2 to TRBJ1-5; D might be TRBD1 (5 bases). V shed 6 bases and J shed 7 bases, with 13 bases lying between them. This CDR3 contains 13 residues. The germline V gene has CDR1 SNHLY and CDR2 FYNNEI.

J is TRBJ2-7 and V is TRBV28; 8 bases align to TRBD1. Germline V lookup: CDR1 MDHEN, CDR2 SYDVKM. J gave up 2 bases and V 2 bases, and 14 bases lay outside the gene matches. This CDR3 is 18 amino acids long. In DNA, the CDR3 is TGTGCCAGCAGTTTAATTCTAGGACAGGGAGGATTTGCCTACGAGCAGTACTTC. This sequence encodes CASSLILGQGGFAYEQYF.

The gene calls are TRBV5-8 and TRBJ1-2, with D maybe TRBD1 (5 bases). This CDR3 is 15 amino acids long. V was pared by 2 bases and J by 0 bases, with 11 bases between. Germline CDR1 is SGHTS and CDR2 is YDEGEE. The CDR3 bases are TGTGCCAGCAGCTTACCCGGACATCCTAACTATGGCTACACCTTC. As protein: CASSLPGHPNYGYTF. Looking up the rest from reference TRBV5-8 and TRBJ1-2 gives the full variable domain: EAGVTQSPTHLIKTRGQQATLRCSPISGHTSVYWYQQALGLGLQFLLWYDEGEERNRGNFPPRFSGRQFPNYSSELNVNALELEDSALYLCASSLPGHPNYGYTFGSGTRLTVV.

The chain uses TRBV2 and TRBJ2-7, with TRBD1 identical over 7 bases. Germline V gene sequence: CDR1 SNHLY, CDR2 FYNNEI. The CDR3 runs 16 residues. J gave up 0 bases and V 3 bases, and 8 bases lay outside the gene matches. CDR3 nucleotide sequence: TGTGCCAGCAGTGAGATCACGGACAGGAGCTCCTACGAGCAGTACTTC. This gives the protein CASSEITDRSSYEQYF.

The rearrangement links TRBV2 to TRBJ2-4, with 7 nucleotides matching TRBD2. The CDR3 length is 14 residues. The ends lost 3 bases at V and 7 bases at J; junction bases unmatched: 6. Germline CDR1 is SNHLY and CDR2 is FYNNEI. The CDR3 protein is CASSDGGLGNIQYF. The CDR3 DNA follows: TGTGCCAGCAGTGACGGGGGGTTGGGGAACATTCAGTACTTC.

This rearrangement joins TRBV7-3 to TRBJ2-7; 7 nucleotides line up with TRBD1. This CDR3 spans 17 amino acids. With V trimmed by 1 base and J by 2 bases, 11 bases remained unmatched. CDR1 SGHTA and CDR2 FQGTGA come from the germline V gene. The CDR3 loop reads CASSLRPDRVGTYEQYF. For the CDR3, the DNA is TGTGCCAGCAGCTTAAGGCCCGACAGGGTGGGGACCTACGAGCAGTACTTC.

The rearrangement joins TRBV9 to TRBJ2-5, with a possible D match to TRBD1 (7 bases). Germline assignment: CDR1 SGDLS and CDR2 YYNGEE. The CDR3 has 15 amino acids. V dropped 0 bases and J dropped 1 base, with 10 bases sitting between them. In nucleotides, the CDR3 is TGTGCCAGCAGCGTAGACAGGGGAGGCCAAGAGACCCAGTACTTC. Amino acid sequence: CASSVDRGGQETQYF.

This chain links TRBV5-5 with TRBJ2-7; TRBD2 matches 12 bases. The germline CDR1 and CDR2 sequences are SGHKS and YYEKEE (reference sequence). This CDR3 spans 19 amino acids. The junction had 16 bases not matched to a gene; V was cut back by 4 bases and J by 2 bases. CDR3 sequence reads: CASSRTQLAGGGGAYEQYF. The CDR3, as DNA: TGTGCCAGCAGCCGCACTCAACTAGCGGGAGGTGGGGGCGCCTACGAGCAGTACTTC.

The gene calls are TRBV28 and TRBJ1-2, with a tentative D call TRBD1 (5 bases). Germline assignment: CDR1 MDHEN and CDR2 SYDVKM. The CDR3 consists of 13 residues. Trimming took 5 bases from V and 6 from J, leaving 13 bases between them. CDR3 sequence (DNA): TGTGCCAGCAGTGTCCAGGGTCGGGATGGCTACACCTTC. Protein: CASSVQGRDGYTF.

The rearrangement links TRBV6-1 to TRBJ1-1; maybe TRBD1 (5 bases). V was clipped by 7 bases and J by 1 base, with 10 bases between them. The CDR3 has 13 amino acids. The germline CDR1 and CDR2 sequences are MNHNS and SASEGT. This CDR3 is CASTSTENTEAFF. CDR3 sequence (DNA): TGTGCCAGCACTTCGACAGAGAACACTGAAGCTTTCTTT.

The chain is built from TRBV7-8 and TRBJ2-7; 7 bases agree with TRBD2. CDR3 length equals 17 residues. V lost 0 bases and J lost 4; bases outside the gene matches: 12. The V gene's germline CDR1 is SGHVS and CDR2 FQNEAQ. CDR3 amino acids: CASSLARPAGAWYEQYF. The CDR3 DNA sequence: TGTGCCAGCAGCTTAGCGCGGCCGGCGGGAGCGTGGTACGAGCAGTACTTC. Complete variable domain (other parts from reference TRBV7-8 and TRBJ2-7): GAGVSQSPRYKVAKRGQDVALRCDPISGHVSLFWYQQALGQGPEFLTYFQNEAQLDKSGLPSDRFFAERPEGSVSTLKIQRTQQEDSAVYLCASSLARPAGAWYEQYFGPGTRLTVT.

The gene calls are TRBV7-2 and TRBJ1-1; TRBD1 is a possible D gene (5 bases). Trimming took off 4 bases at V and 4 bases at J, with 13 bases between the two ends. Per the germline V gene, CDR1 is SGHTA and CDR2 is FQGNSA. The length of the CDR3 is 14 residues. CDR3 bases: TGTGCCAGCAGCTGGGATGGGGGGGGCACTGAAGCTTTCTTT. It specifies CASSWDGGGTEAFF.

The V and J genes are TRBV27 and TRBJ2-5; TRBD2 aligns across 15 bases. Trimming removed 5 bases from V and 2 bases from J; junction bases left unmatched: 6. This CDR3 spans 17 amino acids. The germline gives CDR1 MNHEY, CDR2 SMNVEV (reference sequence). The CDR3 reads CASSLRTSGRGQETQYF. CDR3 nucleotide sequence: TGTGCCAGCAGTCTGCGGACTAGCGGGAGGGGGCAAGAGACCCAGTACTTC.